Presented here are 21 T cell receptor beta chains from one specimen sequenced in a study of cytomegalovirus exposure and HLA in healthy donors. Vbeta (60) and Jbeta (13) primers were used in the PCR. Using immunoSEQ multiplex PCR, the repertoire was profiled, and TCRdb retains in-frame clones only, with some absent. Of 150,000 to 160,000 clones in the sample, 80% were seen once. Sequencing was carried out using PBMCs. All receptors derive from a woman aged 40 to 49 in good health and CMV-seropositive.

The CDR3 nucleotides are TGTGCTAGTGGGTGGGGGAGGGGCAATGAGCAGTTCTTC. It yields the protein CASGWGRGNEQFF. This chain joins TRBV12-5 and TRBJ2-1; 7 bases line up with TRBD2. There are 13 residues in the CDR3. Germline CDR1 and CDR2: LGHNT and FRNRAP. V was clipped by 6 bases and J by 6 bases; unmatched bases: 5.

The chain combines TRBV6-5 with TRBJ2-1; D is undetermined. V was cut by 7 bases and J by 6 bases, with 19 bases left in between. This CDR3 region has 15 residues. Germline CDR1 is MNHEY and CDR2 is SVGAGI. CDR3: CASTRTRAPGNEQFF. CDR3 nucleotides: TGTGCCAGCACCCGCACGCGTGCCCCCGGCAATGAGCAGTTCTTC.

The CDR3 region is CASSLFEAGELFF. The CDR3 nucleotides read TGTGCCAGCAGCTTATTCGAGGCCGGGGAGCTGTTTTTT. This chain uses TRBV7-8 with TRBJ2-2; no reliable D call. V was trimmed by 2 bases and J by 6 bases, leaving 7 bases between them. CDR1 and CDR2 (germline): SGHVS, FQNEAQ. The CDR3 length is 13 residues.

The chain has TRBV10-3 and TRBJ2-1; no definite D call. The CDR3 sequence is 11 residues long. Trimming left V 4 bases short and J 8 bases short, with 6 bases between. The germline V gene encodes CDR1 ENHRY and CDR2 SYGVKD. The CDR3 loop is CAISVADEQFF. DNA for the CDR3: TGTGCCATCAGTGTGGCCGATGAGCAGTTCTTC.

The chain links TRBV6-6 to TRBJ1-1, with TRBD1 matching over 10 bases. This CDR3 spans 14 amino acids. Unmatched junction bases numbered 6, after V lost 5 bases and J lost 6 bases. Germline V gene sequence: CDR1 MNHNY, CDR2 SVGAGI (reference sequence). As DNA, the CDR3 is TGTGCCAGCAGTGATGGGACAGGGGTTTCTGAAGCTTTCTTT. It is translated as CASSDGTGVSEAFF.

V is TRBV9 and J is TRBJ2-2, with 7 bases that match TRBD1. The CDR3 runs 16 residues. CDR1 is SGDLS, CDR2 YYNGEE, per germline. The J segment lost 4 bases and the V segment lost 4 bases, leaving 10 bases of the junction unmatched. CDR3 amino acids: CASSTLTGTGTGELFF. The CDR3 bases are TGTGCCAGCAGCACTTTGACAGGGACGGGCACCGGGGAGCTGTTTTTT.

CDR3 in amino acids: CSVVRGGTEAFF. The CDR3 DNA follows: TGCAGCGTTGTTAGGGGTGGCACTGAAGCTTTCTTT. The chain is built from TRBV29-1 and TRBJ1-1; a possible D gene is TRBD1 (5 bases). The V gene's germline CDR1 is SQVTM and CDR2 ANQGSEA. The CDR3 covers 12 residues. With 4 bases removed from V and 4 bases from J, the gap between germline ends came to 10 bases.

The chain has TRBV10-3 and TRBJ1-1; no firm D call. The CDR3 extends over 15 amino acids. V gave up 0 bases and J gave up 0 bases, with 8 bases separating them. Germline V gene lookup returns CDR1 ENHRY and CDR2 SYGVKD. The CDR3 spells CAISESTEMNTEAFF. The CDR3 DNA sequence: TGTGCCATCAGTGAGTCGACGGAGATGAACACTGAAGCTTTCTTT.

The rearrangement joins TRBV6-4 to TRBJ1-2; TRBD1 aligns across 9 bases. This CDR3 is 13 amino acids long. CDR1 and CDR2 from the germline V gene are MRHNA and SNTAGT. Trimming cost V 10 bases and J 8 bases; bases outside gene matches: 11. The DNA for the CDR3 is TGTGCCAAGGGTCCGGGACAGGGTTCCGGCTACACCTTC. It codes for CAKGPGQGSGYTF.

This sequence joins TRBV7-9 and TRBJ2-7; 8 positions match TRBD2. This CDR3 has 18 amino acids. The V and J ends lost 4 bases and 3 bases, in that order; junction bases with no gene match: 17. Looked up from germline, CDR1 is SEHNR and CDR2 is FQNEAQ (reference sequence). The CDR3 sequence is CASSWGLNKLSGNYEQYF. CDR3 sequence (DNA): TGTGCCAGCAGCTGGGGACTGAACAAACTTAGCGGGAACTACGAGCAGTACTTC.

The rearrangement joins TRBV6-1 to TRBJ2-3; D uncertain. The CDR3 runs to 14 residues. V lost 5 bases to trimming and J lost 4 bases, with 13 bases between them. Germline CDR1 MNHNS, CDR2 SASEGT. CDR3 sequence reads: CASSILISADTQYF. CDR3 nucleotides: TGTGCCAGCAGTATACTGATATCGGCAGATACGCAGTATTTT.

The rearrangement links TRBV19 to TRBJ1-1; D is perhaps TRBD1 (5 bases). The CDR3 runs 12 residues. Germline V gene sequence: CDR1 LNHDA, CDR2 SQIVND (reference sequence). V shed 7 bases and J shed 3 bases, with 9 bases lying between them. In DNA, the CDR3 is TGTGCCAGTAATCAGGGATACACTGAAGCTTTCTTT. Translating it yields CASNQGYTEAFF.

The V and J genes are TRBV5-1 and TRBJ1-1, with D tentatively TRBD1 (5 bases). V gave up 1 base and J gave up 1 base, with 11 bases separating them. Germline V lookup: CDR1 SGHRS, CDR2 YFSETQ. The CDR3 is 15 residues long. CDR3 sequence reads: CASSLQQVGNTEAFF. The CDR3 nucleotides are TGCGCCAGCAGCTTGCAACAGGTGGGGAACACTGAAGCTTTCTTT.

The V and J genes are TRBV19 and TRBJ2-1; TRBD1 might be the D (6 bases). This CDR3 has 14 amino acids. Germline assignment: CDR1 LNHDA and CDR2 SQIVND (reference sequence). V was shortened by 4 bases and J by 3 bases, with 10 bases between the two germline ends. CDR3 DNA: TGTGCCAGTAGTAGGACAGTCAGCTACAATGAGCAGTTCTTC. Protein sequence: CASSRTVSYNEQFF. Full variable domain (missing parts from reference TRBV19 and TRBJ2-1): DGGITQSPKYLFRKEGQNVTLSCEQNLNHDAMYWYRQDPGQGLRLIYYSQIVNDFQKGDIAEGYSVSREKKESFPLTVTSAQKNPTAFYLCASSRTVSYNEQFFGPGTRLTVL.

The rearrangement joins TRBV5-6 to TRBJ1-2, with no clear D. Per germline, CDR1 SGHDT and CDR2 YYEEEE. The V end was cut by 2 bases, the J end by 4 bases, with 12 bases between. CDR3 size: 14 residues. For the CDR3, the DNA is TGTGCCAGCAGCTTTATCCGGGAAAGCTATGGCTACACCTTC. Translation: CASSFIRESYGYTF.

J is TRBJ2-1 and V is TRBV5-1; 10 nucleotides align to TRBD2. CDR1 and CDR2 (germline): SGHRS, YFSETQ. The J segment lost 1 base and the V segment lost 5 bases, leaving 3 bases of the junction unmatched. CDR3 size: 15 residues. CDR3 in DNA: TGCGCCAGCAGACCGACTAGCGGGTCCTACAATGAGCAGTTCTTC. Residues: CASRPTSGSYNEQFF.

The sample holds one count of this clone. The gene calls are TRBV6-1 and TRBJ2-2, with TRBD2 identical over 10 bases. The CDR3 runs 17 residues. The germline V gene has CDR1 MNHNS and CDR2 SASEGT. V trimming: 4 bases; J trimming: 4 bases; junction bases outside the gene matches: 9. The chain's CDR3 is CASSGTSGNLVTGELFF. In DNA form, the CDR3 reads TGTGCCAGCAGTGGGACTAGCGGAAACCTAGTCACCGGGGAGCTGTTTTTT.

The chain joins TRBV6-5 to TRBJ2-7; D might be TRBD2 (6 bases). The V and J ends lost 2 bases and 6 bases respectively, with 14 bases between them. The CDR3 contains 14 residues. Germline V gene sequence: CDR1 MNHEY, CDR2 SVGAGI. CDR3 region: CASSYRLGRSEQYF. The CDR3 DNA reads TGTGCCAGCAGTTACCGACTAGGAAGGTCCGAGCAGTACTTC.

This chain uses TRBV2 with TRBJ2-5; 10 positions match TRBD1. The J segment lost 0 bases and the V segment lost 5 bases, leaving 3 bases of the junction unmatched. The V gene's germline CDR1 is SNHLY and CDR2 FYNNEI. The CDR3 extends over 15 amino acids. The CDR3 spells CASSRDRGHQETQYF. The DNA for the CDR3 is TGTGCCAGCAGTCGGGACAGGGGACACCAAGAGACCCAGTACTTC.

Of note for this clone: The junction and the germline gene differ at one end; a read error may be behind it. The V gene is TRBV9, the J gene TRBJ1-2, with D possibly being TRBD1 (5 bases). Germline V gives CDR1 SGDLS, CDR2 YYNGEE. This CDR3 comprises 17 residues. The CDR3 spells CASSAGPATGFSYGCTF. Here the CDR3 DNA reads TGTGCCAGCAGCGCGGGCCCTGCCACAGGTTTTTCCTATGGCTGCACCTTC.

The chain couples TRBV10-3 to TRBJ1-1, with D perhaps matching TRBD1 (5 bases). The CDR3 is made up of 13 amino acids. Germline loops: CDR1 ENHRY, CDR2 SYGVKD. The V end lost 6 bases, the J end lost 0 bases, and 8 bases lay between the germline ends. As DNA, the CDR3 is TGTGCCATCAGGGTGACAGTGAACACTGAAGCTTTCTTT. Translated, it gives CAIRVTVNTEAFF.